This entry features one T cell receptor (beta chain) sequence. Its specificity is unknown. The data were taken from a study of cytomegalovirus exposure and HLA in healthy donors. The CDR3 runs to 13 residues. The ends were cut back, 7 bases at V and 4 bases at J, with 12 bases in the middle. Germline CDR1 LNHDA, CDR2 SQIVND (reference sequence). Whole-study results and caveats: It was reported that the classifier diagnosed cytomegalovirus status with high specificity and sensitivity in both the original and validation cohorts. Later analysis showed TCR association rates varying by HLA locus, highest for DRB1 and lowest for HLA-C. It was reported in a later analysis that an Asian-associated ancestry cluster showed fewer N-insertions than the 666-donor mean.

With 60 Vbeta and 13 Jbeta primers, the PCR was carried out. Original handling: An analysis performed later counted about 80 million unique TCR beta chains (roughly 11 million of them shared). Here immunoSEQ multiplex PCR was the method, and the copy in TCRdb shows in-frame clones only, minus some. The DNA gave D and trimming, while V, J and clone size come from that table. This sample has 140,000 to 150,000 clones, with 80% found just once. Input material: PBMCs. The chain recombines TRBV19 with TRBJ2-3, with a tentative D call TRBD1 (5 bases). This clonotype originated in a man aged 35 to 55 in good health and CMV-seronegative. CDR3 sequence (DNA): TGTGCCAGTACTGGACAAGGAGCAGATACGCAGTATTTT. Translating gives CASTGQGADTQYF.